This T cell receptor beta chain was documented in a study of blood T cell repertoires in COVID-19. Turning to the study itself: Both acute and convalescent COVID-19 samples were obtained from the United States, Italy and Spain. PBMCs, B-cell-depleted T cells, or T cells provided the cDNA or gDNA that made up the material.

Trimming cost V 3 bases and J 4 bases; bases outside gene matches: 6. This CDR3 has 16 amino acids. Germline V CDR1 and CDR2: LNHDA, SQIVND (reference sequence). Libraries were prepared by immunoSEQ multiplex PCR; TCRdb keeps only in-frame clonotypes and omits some of them. The sample includes 300,000 or so clones, approximately 80% of them seen just once. The V gene is TRBV19, the J gene TRBJ2-2; 9 bases are a match to TRBD1. The specimen sequenced was peripheral blood. The TCR sequence derives from a woman aged 50 to 60 with active or convalescent COVID-19. The CDR3 DNA reads as TGTGCCAGTAGTATCGACAGGGGGGGGAGCACCGGGGAGCTGTTTTTT. Amino acid sequence: CASSIDRGGSTGELFF.